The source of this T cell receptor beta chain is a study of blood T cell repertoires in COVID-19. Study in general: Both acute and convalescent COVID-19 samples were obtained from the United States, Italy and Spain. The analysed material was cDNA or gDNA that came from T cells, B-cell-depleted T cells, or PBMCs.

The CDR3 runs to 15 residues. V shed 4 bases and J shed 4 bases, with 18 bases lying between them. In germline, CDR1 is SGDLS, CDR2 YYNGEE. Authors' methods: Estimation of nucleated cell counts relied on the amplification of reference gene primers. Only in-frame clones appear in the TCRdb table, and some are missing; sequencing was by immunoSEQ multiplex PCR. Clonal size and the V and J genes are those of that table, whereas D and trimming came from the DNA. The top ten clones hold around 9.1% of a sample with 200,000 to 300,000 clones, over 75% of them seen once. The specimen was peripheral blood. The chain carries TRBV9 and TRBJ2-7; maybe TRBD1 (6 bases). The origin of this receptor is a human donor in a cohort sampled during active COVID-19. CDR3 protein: CASSPRVGTTYEQYF. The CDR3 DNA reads TGTGCCAGCAGCCCGCGAGTCGGGACAACGTACGAGCAGTACTTC.